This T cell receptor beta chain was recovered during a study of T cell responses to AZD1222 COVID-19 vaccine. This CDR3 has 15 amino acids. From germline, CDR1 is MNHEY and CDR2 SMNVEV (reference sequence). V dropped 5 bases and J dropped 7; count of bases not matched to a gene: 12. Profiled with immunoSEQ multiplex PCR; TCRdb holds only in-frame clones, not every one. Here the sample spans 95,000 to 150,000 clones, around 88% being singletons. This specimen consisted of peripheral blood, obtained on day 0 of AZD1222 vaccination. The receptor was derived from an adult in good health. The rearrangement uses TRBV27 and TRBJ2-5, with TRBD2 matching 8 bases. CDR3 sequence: CASSPGLGPWATQYF. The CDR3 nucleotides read TGTGCCAGCAGTCCGGGACTAGGTCCTTGGGCGACCCAGTACTTC.